Listed here are 14 T cell receptor beta chains from one sample, sequenced in a study of T cell clonality in common variable immunodeficiency. Assay used: immunoSEQ multiplex PCR; TCRdb lists only in-frame clones, some missing. The sample presents tens of thousands of clones, none singletons. Specimen: peripheral blood mononuclear cells. Receptors were obtained from a person between 18 and 69 years old in good health.

This clone has ten or more counts. The read finishes 3 residues shy of the CDR3 end, and the germline J gene is used to complete it. The chain couples TRBV5-1 to TRBJ2-7; D may match TRBD1 or TRBD2 (5 bases each). There are 15 residues in the CDR3. Germline V lookup: CDR1 SGHRS, CDR2 YFSETQ. Trimming cost V 4 bases and J 2 bases, with 16 bases left between them. The DNA read from the CDR3 is TGCGCCAGCAGCAGCTCAGGGATGGGAGCCTACGAG. Residues: CASSSSGMGAYE. The entire CDR3 reads CASSSSGMGAYEQYF.

This clone occurred many times. Partial CDR3 DNA: TGTGCCTGGAGAAATTCGGGGATCTCTGGAAACACC. Protein sequence: CAWRNSGISGNT. The full CDR3 is CAWRNSGISGNTIYF. The chain uses TRBV30 and TRBJ1-3; D not resolved. The read halts 3 residues ahead of the CDR3 end, with the missing end drawn from the germline J gene. This CDR3 region has 15 residues. The germline V gene encodes CDR1 GTSNPN and CDR2 SVGIG (reference sequence). V was pared by 3 bases and J by 0 bases, with 12 bases between. Filled out from reference TRBV30 and TRBJ1-3, the complete variable domain reads SQTIHQWPATLVQPVGSPLSLECTVEGTSNPNLYWYRQAAGRGLQLLFYSVGIGQISSEVPQNLSASRPQDRQFILSSKKLLLSDSGFYLCAWRNSGISGNTIYFGEGSWLTVV.

This clone was observed at least ten times. Partial CDR3 DNA: TGTGCCAGCAGTGGACTGAAGGCCTACGAG. Its translation is CASSGLKAYE. The CDR3 in full is CASSGLKAYEQYF. The chain carries TRBV6-2 or TRBV6-3 and TRBJ2-7, with D perhaps TRBD2 (5 bases). The CDR3 end falls 3 residues outside the read, so it is completed with the germline J gene. The CDR3 sequence is 13 residues long. Trimming pared 5 bases from V and 2 bases from J, leaving 10 bases between. CDR1 MNHEY and CDR2 SVGEGT come from the germline V gene.

This clone was counted ten times or more. The CDR3 is cut off 3 residues early in the read; its end comes from the germline J gene. The chain is built from TRBV5-1 and TRBJ1-1, with D perhaps matching TRBD1 (5 bases). The V gene lost 3 bases and the J gene lost 1 base, with 7 bases spanning the gap. CDR3 length equals 13 residues. The germline V gene encodes CDR1 SGHRS and CDR2 YFSETQ. CDR3 DNA, as far as it was read: TGCGCCAGCAGCTATACAGGGAACACTGAA. Amino acids: CASSYTGNTE. The entire CDR3 is CASSYTGNTEAFF.

Comment on this clone: The sequence runs out 3 residues before the end of the CDR3; the remainder is reconstructed from the germline J gene. This chain uses TRBV5-1 with TRBJ1-2; maybe TRBD1 (6 bases). CDR1 SGHRS and CDR2 YFSETQ come from the germline V gene. The CDR3 is 14 amino acids. The CDR3 reads CASTTSPGAYDYTF. The covered CDR3 bases are TGCGCCAGCACCACCTCGCCAGGGGCCTACGAC. The full variable domain, with the rest looked up from reference TRBV5-1 and TRBJ1-2, is KAGVTQTPRYLIKTRGQQVTLSCSPISGHRSVSWYQQTPGQGLQFLFEYFSETQRNKGNFPGRFSGRQFSNSRSEMNVSTLELGDSALYLCASTTSPGAYDYTFGSGTRLTVV.

This clone was seen ten or more times. The CDR3 end is not reached by the read, which stops 3 residues before it; the germline J gene fills it in. The chain links TRBV30 to TRBJ2-1; weak D call: TRBD2 (7 bases). CDR1 and CDR2 from the germline V gene are GTSNPN and SVGIG (reference sequence). Trimming took off 0 bases at V and 0 bases at J, with 12 bases between the two ends. The CDR3 has 16 amino acids. This CDR3 is CAWSVGGGLSYNEQFF. The covered CDR3 bases are TGTGCCTGGAGTGTAGGCGGGGGCCTCTCCTACAATGAG.

Concerning this clone: The missing CDR3 end, 3 residues past where the read stops, is filled in from the germline J gene. The rearrangement uses TRBV30 and TRBJ1-2; D remains unclear. This CDR3 region has 13 residues. Germline lookup yields CDR1 GTSNPN and CDR2 SVGIG (reference sequence). The sequenced CDR3 bases are TGTGCCTTGAGCGGGTTTCGATACAATGAC. The encoded protein is CALSGFRYND. The full CDR3 protein is CALSGFRYNDYTF.

This clone was counted many times. The CDR3 extends 3 residues past the end of the read, so its final part is completed from the germline J gene. This chain joins TRBV7-9 and TRBJ1-5; D uncertain. Trimming took 5 bases from V and 7 from J, leaving 12 bases between them. Germline values: CDR1 SEHNR, CDR2 FQNEAQ (reference sequence). The CDR3 is 13 residues long. CDR3 amino acids: CASSPGSLQPQHF. CDR3 bases read: TGTGCCAGCAGCCCAGGAAGTCTGCAGCCC.

This clone was recorded at least ten times. The sequenced fragment ends 3 residues before the CDR3 boundary, so the rest is inferred from the germline J gene. The chain links TRBV5-1 to TRBJ2-3; possible D gene TRBD1, 6 bases. Germline CDR1 reads SGHRS; CDR2 reads YFSETQ. This CDR3 has 15 amino acids. With 2 bases removed from V and 0 bases from J, the gap between germline ends came to 10 bases. CDR3 bases read: TGCGCCAGCAGCTTCGCAGGGGCGAGCACAGATACG. It translates to CASSFAGASTDT. The complete CDR3 protein is CASSFAGASTDTQYF.

This clone was detected many times. Read sequence stops 3 residues before the CDR3 end, and the germline J gene provides the missing end. The chain employs TRBV10-2 and TRBJ2-1, with 10 bases matching TRBD1. CDR1 is WSHSY, CDR2 SAAADI, per germline. The CDR3 runs 15 residues. V shed 7 bases and J 4 bases; nucleotides not matched to a gene: 7. The CDR3 sequence is CASKEGTGVYNEQFF. CDR3 bases read: TGCGCCAGCAAAGAAGGGACAGGGGTGTACAATGAG.

Of note for this clone: The read finishes 3 residues shy of the CDR3 end, and the germline J gene is used to complete it. The chain employs TRBV7-6 and TRBJ1-1; tentatively, D is TRBD1 (5 bases). Germline V gives CDR1 SGHVS, CDR2 FNYEAQ. The CDR3 sequence is 17 residues long. V lost 1 base and J lost 4, with 19 bases in between. The CDR3 DNA, read in part, is TGTGCCAGCAGCTTAGGACCCTGGGGGGGGGTGGGCACTGAA. Translating gives CASSLGPWGGVGTE. The CDR3 as a whole reads CASSLGPWGGVGTEAFF.

This clone was detected ten times or more. Read data end 3 residues before the CDR3 end; the end is taken from the germline J gene. The chain combines TRBV20-1 with TRBJ2-1; 8 bases are shared with TRBD2. CDR3 length: 17 residues. Germline V gives CDR1 DFQATT, CDR2 SNEGSKA (reference sequence). V gave up 1 base and J gave up 0 bases; unmatched junction bases: 8. CDR3 residues: CSARGPGLGPSYNEQFF. The covered CDR3 bases are TGCAGTGCTAGAGGTCCGGGACTAGGACCCTCCTACAATGAG.

Notes on this clone: A read error may be the cause here, since a much bigger clone is one base away. The DNA ends 3 residues before the CDR3 does, and the rest of the CDR3 is filled in from the germline J gene. The J gene is TRBJ2-3, the V gene TRBV30; 8 nucleotides line up with TRBD1. Looked up from germline, CDR1 is GTSNPN and CDR2 is SVGIG (reference sequence). The CDR3 contains 15 residues. The CDR3 region is CAWSLTGADNQPQYF. The CDR3 bases that were read are TGTGCCTGGAGTTTGACAGGGGCGGACAATCAGCCG.

Turning to this clone: Sequencing ends 3 residues short of the CDR3 end; the germline J gene provides the rest. The chain recombines TRBV7-9 with TRBJ1-2; D may be TRBD1 (6 bases). The germline V gene has CDR1 SEHNR and CDR2 FQNEAQ (reference sequence). The CDR3 sequence is 14 residues long. The CDR3 loop is CASSLGGPSYDYTF. The CDR3 bases that were read are TGTGCCAGCAGCTTAGGGGGGCCCTCCTACGAC.